The entry that follows covers one TCR beta chain sequence. This clonotype has at least ten counts. Its antigen has not been determined. No base qualities exist here, and no much larger clone lies one base off it. The 39 donors, aged about 6 to 90 years, were systemically healthy Caucasian individuals from Russia. Roughly 10 milliliters of peripheral blood were drawn from each donor into EDTA-treated Vacutainer tubes. Ficoll-Paque density-gradient centrifugation was used to isolate PBMCs, with at least 7 million per sample. Total RNA was extracted from PBMCs with Trizol reagent, with at least 6 micrograms obtained per sample. The percentages of naive CD45RAhigh/CD27high T cells were determined by flow cytometry on a PBMC aliquot from every donor. The method behind the library was 5' RACE. The sequencer listed for this sample is Illumina HiSeq 2500. The second PCR ran for roughly 7 to 12 cycles and used a J-beta primer mix along with a sample-barcoded 5' primer. A template-switch 5' adaptor carrying 12 random nucleotides introduced a unique molecular identifier onto each TCR beta cDNA molecule. Each sample yielded at least 2.5 million CDR3-containing paired-end reads. First-strand cDNA synthesis was performed from all RNA using the Mint cDNA synthesis kit, with priming by a TRBC-specific oligonucleotide. After uracil-DNA glycosylase treatment, a first 18-cycle PCR used universal primers M1SS and BC2_uni_R on all cDNA. Turning to the authors' computational methods: Each sample was normalized by randomly selecting 1 million high-quality reads, each carrying a distinct molecular identifier. Reads with shared molecular identifiers were discarded instead of being binned into consensus sequences. CDR3 identification, clonotype clustering and error correction used MiTCR with a Q25 quality threshold and the strictest error-elimination algorithm. Lower-bound total TCR beta diversity was estimated with a nonparametric unseen species model using Euler transformation. TCRdb trimmed the raw reads at Q25, called clones with MiXCR and kept productive beta chains. Every CDR3 protein is listed once, alongside the most common genes and DNA of its rows. It is TCRdb's table, rather than the study itself, that gives the V and J calls and clone size. Within this sample are just under 750,000 distinct CDR3 sequences, with 22% of them counted one time only. The ten top clones hold around a fifth of the sample.

The cysteine opens and the phenylalanine closes a CDR3 of 13 amino acids. The CDR3 DNA has 39 bases and is translated from base 1. V gives up 4 bases and J gives up 4 bases, and the segment between their germline ends measures 11 bases. For CDR1 and CDR2, the germline V gene (reference sequence) lists SGHNT and YYREEE. This entry belongs to a study of blood T cells in healthy people across ages (dated by TCRdb to the mid-2010s). Regarding the study in general: Template switching captured roughly one uniquely barcoded TCR beta cDNA molecule per two T cells in model experiments. The study measured age-related changes in TCR beta repertoire diversity using deep sequencing normalized with unique cDNA molecular identifiers. Four age groups were formed from the donors: young (average roughly 15 years), middle-aged (more than 35), aged (about 62) and long-lived (about 75). Donors of different ages were randomly distributed across sequencing lanes to avoid experimental bias. Two additional independent replicas of 1 million unique cDNA reads from the same blood draw were analyzed for two donors (one aged 18 to 29 and one aged 80 or older).

General conclusions and limits of the study: Observed TCR beta diversity per million T cells fell roughly linearly with age, and a significant reduction was already apparent by age roughly 40. A strong correlation was found between observed TCR beta diversity and the percentage of naive T cells measured by flow cytometry. Bulk unsorted PBMC profiling prevented conclusive comparison of naive and antigen-experienced compartments. The CMV infection status of donors was not known, potentially confounding age-related changes in expanded clonotypes. The long-lived group showed more naive CD4+ T cells, fewer expanded clones and increased TCR diversity than the aged group, suggesting age selection. Estimates of total diversity based on one million sequenced T cells were considered lower bounds and underestimates.

The specimen sequenced was blood. This TCR was sampled from a man between 70 and 80 years old in good health. The sequence links TRBV5-4 to TRBJ2-5, with the D assignment possibly TRBD1 or TRBD2, given 5 matching bases for each. CDR3 region: CASSRDVSETQYF. In nucleotides, the sequence is TGTGCCAGCAGCCGGGACGTGTCAGAGACCCAGTACTTC.